This T cell receptor beta chain stems from a study of cytomegalovirus exposure and HLA in healthy donors. Overall study findings and caveats: More clonal expansion characterized HLA-associated TCR beta chains than equally common others in a later analysis. Immune exposure was documented only through CMV serostatus.

PCR primers comprised 60 Vbeta and 13 Jbeta primers. Only in-frame clones appear in the TCRdb table, and some are missing; sequencing was by immunoSEQ multiplex PCR. The sample has 150,000 to 190,000 clones; around 79% are singletons. This CDR3 is 14 amino acids long. Trimming took 0 bases from V and 3 from J; bases not matched to a gene: 2. CDR1 and CDR2 from the germline V gene are MNHNY and SVGAGI (reference sequence). This clone was seen once. What it binds is unknown. The sample comprised PBMCs. This sequence originates from a young man in good health and CMV-seronegative. The rearrangement joins TRBV6-6 to TRBJ2-7; 7 nucleotides match TRBD1. The CDR3 here is CASSYSGQRYEQYF. For the CDR3, the DNA is TGTGCCAGCAGTTACTCGGGACAGCGCTACGAGCAGTACTTC.